These 26 T cell receptor beta chains share one sample of origin, sequenced in a study of beta chain features in type 1 diabetes. The investigators reverse transcribed all of the isolated RNA, so they sequenced expressed TCRB transcripts. Repertoires were generated with immunoSEQ multiplex PCR, while TCRdb's copy carries only in-frame clones and drops some. The top ten clones hold more than 0.08% of a sample with 620,000 or so clones, about a sixth of them seen once. The sequenced material came from naive CD4+ T cells from blood. Receptors originate from a man aged 18 to 29 in good health.

J is TRBJ2-3 and V is TRBV7-2; possible D gene TRBD2, 6 bases. The CDR3 has 16 amino acids. The ends were cut back, 5 bases at V and 4 bases at J, with 19 bases in the middle. Germline CDR1 SGHTA, CDR2 FQGNSA. Written as DNA, the CDR3 is TGTGCCAGCAGCCTCCGACTAGGAAGCCTCCCAGATACGCAGTATTTT. This gives the protein CASSLRLGSLPDTQYF.

This sequence joins TRBV19 and TRBJ2-7; no firm D call. Trimming pared 3 bases from V and 0 bases from J, leaving 6 bases between. The CDR3 covers 13 residues. Per germline, CDR1 LNHDA and CDR2 SQIVND (reference sequence). The CDR3 DNA is TGTGCCAGTAGTATTCTGCCCTCCTACGAGCAGTACTTC. The encoded protein is CASSILPSYEQYF.

The table lists this clone with a few counts. This rearrangement joins TRBV4-1 to TRBJ1-1, with D tentatively TRBD1 (5 bases). The V gene's germline CDR1 is MGHRA and CDR2 YSYEKL. V lost 0 bases, J lost 0 bases, and 8 bases lay in between. This CDR3 is 15 amino acids long. The CDR3 loop is CASSQERGMNTEAFF. In DNA form, the CDR3 reads TGCGCCAGCAGCCAAGAAAGGGGCATGAACACTGAAGCTTTCTTT.

This clone was observed a few times. The V gene is TRBV27, the J gene TRBJ2-7, with 9 nucleotides matching TRBD2. The CDR3 spans 15 residues. Trimming took 7 bases from V and 3 from J; bases not matched to a gene: 10. Looked up from germline, CDR1 is MNHEY and CDR2 is SMNVEV (reference sequence). Written as DNA, the CDR3 is TGTGCCAGCACCTCAGTGGCTAGCGGGGACTACGAGCAGTACTTC. Translated, it gives CASTSVASGDYEQYF.

The sample holds a few counts of this clone. CDR3 region: CASSVGRQMYGYTF. CDR3 nucleotide sequence: TGTGCCAGCAGCGTAGGGAGGCAGATGTATGGCTACACCTTC. The gene calls are TRBV9 and TRBJ1-2; D is uncertain. The CDR3 runs 14 residues. The V and J ends lost 0 bases and 5 bases respectively, with 11 bases between them. Germline CDR1 SGDLS, CDR2 YYNGEE.

The chain has TRBV19 and TRBJ2-5, with 12 positions matching TRBD2. V lost 9 bases, J lost 5 bases, and 10 bases stayed unmatched. CDR1 and CDR2 from the germline V gene are LNHDA and SQIVND (reference sequence). CDR3 size: 15 residues. CDR3 in DNA: TGTGCCAGCTCCTTGACTAGCGGGAGCCGTGAGACCCAGTACTTC. Translation: CASSLTSGSRETQYF. The full variable domain, its missing parts supplied by reference TRBV19 and TRBJ2-5, is DGGITQSPKYLFRKEGQNVTLSCEQNLNHDAMYWYRQDPGQGLRLIYYSQIVNDFQKGDIAEGYSVSREKKESFPLTVTSAQKNPTAFYLCASSLTSGSRETQYFGPGTRLLVL.

This chain connects TRBV4-3 to TRBJ2-3; D unresolved. The CDR3 sequence is 13 residues long. The ends were cut back, 4 bases at V and 4 bases at J, with 9 bases in the middle. Germline V gene data show CDR1 as LGHNA and CDR2 as YSLEER. CDR3 sequence: CASSRINADTQYF. CDR3 DNA sequence: TGCGCCAGCAGCCGAATCAACGCAGATACGCAGTATTTT.

The rearrangement links TRBV5-4 to TRBJ2-2; D unresolved. This CDR3 contains 14 residues. The germline gives CDR1 SGHNT, CDR2 YYREEE (reference sequence). The V gene lost 3 bases and the J gene lost 1 base, with 7 bases spanning the gap. CDR3 sequence reads: CASSSVVNTGELFF. CDR3 sequence (DNA): TGTGCCAGCAGCTCCGTAGTGAACACCGGGGAGCTGTTTTTT.

V is TRBV7-2 and J is TRBJ2-1; the match to TRBD2 covers 8 bases. The junction had 9 bases not matched to a gene; V was cut back by 5 bases and J by 6 bases. This CDR3 has 15 residues. The germline gives CDR1 SGHTA, CDR2 FQGNSA. CDR3 DNA sequence: TGTGCCAGCAGCCTCAGCGGGAGTGGCCCCAATGAGCAGTTCTTC. It specifies CASSLSGSGPNEQFF.

In its sample, this clone was seen a few times. The CDR3 DNA sequence: TGTGCCAGCAGCGTAGATAGCAGGGTGGTCTATGGCTACACCTTC. As protein: CASSVDSRVVYGYTF. The chain combines TRBV9 with TRBJ1-2; possibly TRBD1 for D (5 bases). V was clipped by 0 bases and J by 4 bases, with 13 bases between them. Germline lookup yields CDR1 SGDLS and CDR2 YYNGEE. This CDR3 has 15 amino acids.

This chain joins TRBV5-1 and TRBJ2-7; the D gene is possibly TRBD2 (6 bases). CDR3 size: 15 residues. Per germline, CDR1 SGHRS and CDR2 YFSETQ. V shed 7 bases and J shed 3 bases, with 20 bases lying between them. Written as DNA, the CDR3 is TGCGCCAGCGGTCCCCCGGCTAGCGAACGCTACGAGCAGTACTTC. Translating gives CASGPPASERYEQYF.

The chain joins TRBV18 to TRBJ2-5; maybe TRBD2 (6 bases). From germline, CDR1 is KGHSH and CDR2 LQKENI. The CDR3 has 14 amino acids. Trimming stripped 3 bases from V and 1 base from J, with 9 bases between. The CDR3, as DNA: TGTGCCAGCTCACCGGGACTGTTCCAAGAGACCCAGTACTTC. It codes for CASSPGLFQETQYF.

The chain combines TRBV7-2 with TRBJ1-6; D not certain. With 1 base removed from V and 7 bases from J, the gap between germline ends came to 8 bases. The CDR3 spans 14 residues. CDR1 is SGHTA, CDR2 FQGNSA, per germline. The CDR3 region has the DNA TGTGCCAGCAGCTTAGGCAGCCTGAATTCACCCCTCCACTTT. It is translated as CASSLGSLNSPLHF.

This clone came up a few times. The chain uses TRBV12-5 and TRBJ2-1; 8 bases are shared with TRBD2. J gave up 4 bases and V 5 bases, and 13 bases lay outside the gene matches. Germline CDR1 is LGHNT and CDR2 is FRNRAP. The CDR3 contains 17 residues. The CDR3 region is CASGPPPAGGAYNEQFF. The CDR3 DNA is TGTGCTAGTGGTCCCCCCCCGGCGGGGGGCGCTTACAATGAGCAGTTCTTC.

In its sample, this clone was seen a few times. The rearrangement uses TRBV10-3 and TRBJ1-6, with 8 bases aligning to TRBD1. The trim removed 5 bases at V and 8 bases at J, leaving 8 bases unmatched. The CDR3 contains 15 residues. CDR1 is ENHRY and CDR2 is SYGVKD in the germline V gene. The CDR3: CAISTRGLGDSPLHF. In DNA form, the CDR3 reads TGTGCCATCAGTACCAGGGGGCTGGGGGATTCACCCCTCCACTTT.

This clone was observed a handful of times. The J gene is TRBJ1-3, the V gene TRBV30; D is possibly TRBD1 (6 bases). Trimming shortened V by 5 bases and J by 0 bases, and 11 bases separated the two germline ends. The CDR3 contains 14 residues. Germline V CDR1 and CDR2: GTSNPN, SVGIG (reference sequence). The DNA of the CDR3 is TGTGCCTGGGATAAGACAGGCTCTGGAAACACCATATATTTT. Translating it yields CAWDKTGSGNTIYF. The variable domain in full, completed from reference TRBV30 and TRBJ1-3, reads SQTIHQWPATLVQPVGSPLSLECTVEGTSNPNLYWYRQAAGRGLQLLFYSVGIGQISSEVPQNLSASRPQDRQFILSSKKLLLSDSGFYLCAWDKTGSGNTIYFGEGSWLTVV.

CDR3 in amino acids: CASSRGLASVETQYF. The DNA of the CDR3 is TGCGCCAGCAGCCGGGGACTAGCGTCGGTAGAGACCCAGTACTTC. V and J are TRBV4-1 and TRBJ2-5; 10 positions agree with TRBD2. V trimming: 4 bases; J trimming: 4 bases; junction bases outside the gene matches: 6. CDR3 length: 15 residues. Looked up from germline, CDR1 is MGHRA and CDR2 is YSYEKL.

V is TRBV7-9 and J is TRBJ2-7; no reliable D call. The CDR3 has 16 residues. The germline V gene has CDR1 SEHNR and CDR2 FQNEAQ (reference sequence). V shed 5 bases and J shed 7 bases, with 24 bases lying between them. CDR3 nucleotide sequence: TGTGCCAGCAGCCTATCTGTGGTGGCCCCAACTCGAGAGCAGTACTTC. This codes for CASSLSVVAPTREQYF.

The J gene is TRBJ1-4, the V gene TRBV25-1; a weak D match, TRBD1 (5 bases). The CDR3 is made up of 15 amino acids. CDR1 is MGHDK and CDR2 is SYGVNS in the germline V gene. V was clipped by 3 bases and J by 8 bases, with 16 bases between them. Here the CDR3 DNA reads TGTGCCAGCAGTGAGCCGGGCCTAGGGGAAGAAAAACTGTTTTTT. Translation: CASSEPGLGEEKLFF.

This clone was detected only a few times. V gene TRBV7-2 combines with J gene TRBJ2-7, with 12 bases that match TRBD2. Germline CDR1 reads SGHTA; CDR2 reads FQGNSA. J lost 11 bases, V lost 5 bases, and 16 bases had no gene match. The CDR3 extends over 16 amino acids. In DNA, the CDR3 is TGTGCCAGCAGCACGCTACCGGGACTAGCGGGTTCAGTCAAGTACTTC. Translating gives CASSTLPGLAGSVKYF.

This clone was counted between two and nine times. The J gene is TRBJ2-1, the V gene TRBV29-1, with D tentatively TRBD1 or TRBD2 (5 bases each). The germline CDR1 and CDR2 sequences are SQVTM and ANQGSEA. The V end lost 5 bases, the J end lost 1 base, and 12 bases lay between the germline ends. The CDR3 totals 14 residues. CDR3 loop: CSVPRDGSYNEQFF. The CDR3 bases are TGCAGCGTTCCCCGGGACGGTTCCTACAATGAGCAGTTCTTC.

This clone was seen just once. This chain joins TRBV13 and TRBJ2-3; TRBD2 aligns across 13 bases. The CDR3 contains 17 residues. CDR1 and CDR2 (germline): PRHDT, FYEKMQ (reference sequence). V dropped 4 bases and J dropped 0; count of bases not matched to a gene: 4. This CDR3 reads CASSSGLAGRSTDTQYF. The CDR3, as DNA: TGTGCCAGCAGCTCGGGACTAGCGGGGAGAAGCACAGATACGCAGTATTTT.

This rearrangement joins TRBV4-2 to TRBJ2-7, with D perhaps TRBD2 (5 bases). Germline V gene sequence: CDR1 LGHNA, CDR2 YNFKEQ. This CDR3 has 14 amino acids. Trimming cost V 4 bases and J 4 bases, with 14 bases left between them. The CDR3 protein is CASSRLSEGYEQYF. In DNA form, the CDR3 reads TGTGCCAGCAGCCGACTATCTGAAGGTTACGAGCAGTACTTC.

This clone was seen a handful of times. At the DNA level, this CDR3 is encoded by other sequences in the same sample as well. V gene TRBV13 combines with J gene TRBJ2-7; 7 nucleotides line up with TRBD2. This CDR3 spans 15 amino acids. With V trimmed by 5 bases and J by 0 bases, 7 bases remained unmatched. Per germline, CDR1 PRHDT and CDR2 FYEKMQ (reference sequence). The CDR3 coding sequence is TGTGCCAGCAGCCCGGGAGGCGGGATCTCCTACGAGCAGTACTTC. This translates into CASSPGGGISYEQYF.

This clone was picked up a small number of times. J is TRBJ2-2 and V is TRBV5-1; D may match TRBD1 or TRBD2 (5 bases each). Trimming took off 4 bases at V and 5 bases at J, with 15 bases between the two ends. CDR3 length: 15 residues. Germline CDR1 reads SGHRS; CDR2 reads YFSETQ. CDR3 DNA sequence: TGCGCCAGCAGCAATGAGCCAGGGAGTACCGGGGAGCTGTTTTTT. Amino acid sequence: CASSNEPGSTGELFF.

The chain employs TRBV5-1 and TRBJ2-1; 7 positions agree with TRBD1. Germline CDR1 SGHRS, CDR2 YFSETQ. V lost 4 bases and J lost 3; bases outside the gene matches: 1. The CDR3 consists of 13 residues. The DNA of the CDR3 is TGCGCCAGCAGCCGGGACAGCTACAATGAGCAGTTCTTC. This gives the protein CASSRDSYNEQFF.